The present T cell receptor beta chain was sequenced within a study of cytomegalovirus exposure and HLA in healthy donors. General study results and limits: CMV serostatus was the sole immune exposure information available. Later analysis associated a missense DCLRE1C variant with TCR beta V- and J-gene trimming. The authors later found HLA-associated TCR beta chains more clonally expanded than equally common others.

The V gene end was trimmed by 2 bases and the J gene end by 7 bases; junction bases not matched to a gene: 12. Germline values: CDR1 LGHNA, CDR2 YSLEER. There are 16 residues in the CDR3. This clone was observed a few times. Its matching antigen is unknown. This PCR relied on a set of 60 Vbeta primers and 13 Jbeta primers. The protocol was immunoSEQ multiplex PCR, while the TCRdb copy is restricted to in-frame clones and leaves out a portion. The sample has around 67,000 clones; around 64% are singletons. This rearrangement joins TRBV4-3 to TRBJ1-2; 8 bases align to TRBD1. Material for sequencing was PBMCs. The receptor was derived from a woman aged 45-59 years in good health and CMV-seronegative. CDR3 sequence reads: CASSQIGGQGKGGYTF. CDR3 nucleotides: TGCGCCAGCAGCCAAATTGGAGGACAGGGCAAAGGTGGCTACACCTTC.